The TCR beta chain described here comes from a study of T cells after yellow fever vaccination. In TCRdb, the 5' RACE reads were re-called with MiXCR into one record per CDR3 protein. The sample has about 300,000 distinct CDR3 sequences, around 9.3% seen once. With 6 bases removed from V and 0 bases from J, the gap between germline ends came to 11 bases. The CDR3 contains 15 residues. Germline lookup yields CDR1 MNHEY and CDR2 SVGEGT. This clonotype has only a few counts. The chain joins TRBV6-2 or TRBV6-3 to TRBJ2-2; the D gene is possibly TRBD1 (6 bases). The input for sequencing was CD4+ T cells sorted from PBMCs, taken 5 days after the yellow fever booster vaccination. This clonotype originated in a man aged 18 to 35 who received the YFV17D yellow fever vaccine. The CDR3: CASRRQVPNTGELFF. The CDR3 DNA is TGTGCCAGCAGGAGACAGGTTCCGAACACCGGGGAGCTGTTTTTT.